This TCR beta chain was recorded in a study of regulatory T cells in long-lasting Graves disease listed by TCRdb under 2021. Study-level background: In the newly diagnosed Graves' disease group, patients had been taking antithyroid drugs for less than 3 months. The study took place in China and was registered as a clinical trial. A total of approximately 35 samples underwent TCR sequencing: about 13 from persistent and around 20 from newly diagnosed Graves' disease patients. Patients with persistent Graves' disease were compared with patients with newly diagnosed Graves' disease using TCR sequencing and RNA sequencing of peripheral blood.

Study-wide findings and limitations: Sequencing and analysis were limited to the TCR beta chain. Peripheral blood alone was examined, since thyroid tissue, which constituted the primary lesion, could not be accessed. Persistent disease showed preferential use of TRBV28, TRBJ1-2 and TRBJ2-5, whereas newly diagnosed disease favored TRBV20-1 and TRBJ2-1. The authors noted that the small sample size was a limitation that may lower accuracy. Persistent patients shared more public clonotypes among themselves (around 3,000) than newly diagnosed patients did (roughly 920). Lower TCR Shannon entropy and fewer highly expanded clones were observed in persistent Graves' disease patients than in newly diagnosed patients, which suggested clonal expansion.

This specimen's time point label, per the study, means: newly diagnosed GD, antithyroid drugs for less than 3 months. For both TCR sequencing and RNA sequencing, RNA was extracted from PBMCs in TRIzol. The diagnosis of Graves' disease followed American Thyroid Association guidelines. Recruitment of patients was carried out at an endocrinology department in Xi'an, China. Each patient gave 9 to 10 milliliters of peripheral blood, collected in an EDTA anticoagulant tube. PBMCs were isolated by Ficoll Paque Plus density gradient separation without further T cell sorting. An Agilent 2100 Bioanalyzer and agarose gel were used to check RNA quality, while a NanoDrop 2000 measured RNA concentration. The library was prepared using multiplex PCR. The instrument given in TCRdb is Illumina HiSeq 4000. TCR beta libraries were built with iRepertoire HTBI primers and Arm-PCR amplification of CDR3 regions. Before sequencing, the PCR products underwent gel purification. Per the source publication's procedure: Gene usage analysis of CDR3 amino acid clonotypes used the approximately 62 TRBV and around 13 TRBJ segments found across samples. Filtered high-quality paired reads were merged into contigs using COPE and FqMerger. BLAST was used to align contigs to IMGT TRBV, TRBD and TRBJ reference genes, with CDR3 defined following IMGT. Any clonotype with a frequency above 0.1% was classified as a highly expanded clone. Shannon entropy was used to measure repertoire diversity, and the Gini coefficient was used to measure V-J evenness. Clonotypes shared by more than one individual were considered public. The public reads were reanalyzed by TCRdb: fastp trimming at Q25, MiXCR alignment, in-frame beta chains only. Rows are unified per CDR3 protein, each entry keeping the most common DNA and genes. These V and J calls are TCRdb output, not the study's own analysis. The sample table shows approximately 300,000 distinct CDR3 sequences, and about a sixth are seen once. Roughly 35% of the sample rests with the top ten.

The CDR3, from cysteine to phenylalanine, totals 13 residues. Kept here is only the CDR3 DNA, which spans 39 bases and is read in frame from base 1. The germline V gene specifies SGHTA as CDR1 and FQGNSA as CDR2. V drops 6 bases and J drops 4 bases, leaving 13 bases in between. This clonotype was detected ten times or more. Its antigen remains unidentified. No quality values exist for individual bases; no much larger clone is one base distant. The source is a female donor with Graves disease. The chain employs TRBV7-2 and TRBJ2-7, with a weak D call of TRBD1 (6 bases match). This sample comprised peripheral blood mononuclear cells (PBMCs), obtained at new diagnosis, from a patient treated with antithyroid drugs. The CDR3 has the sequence CASRQTGSYEQYF. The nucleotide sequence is TGTGCCAGCAGACAAACAGGGTCTTACGAGCAGTACTTC.